This is a list of T cell receptor beta chains from one sample in a study of blood T cell repertoires in COVID-19. The repertoire was sequenced with immunoSEQ multiplex PCR; TCRdb's copy has only in-frame clones and lacks some. This sample has 130,000 or so clones, with 88% found just once. Sequencing used peripheral blood. These receptors were collected from a man in his fifties with acute or convalescent COVID-19. Each CDR3 is given with its conserved first and last residue. A D gene is named only where the DNA matches it firmly.

D: TRBD1; V: TRBV29-1; J: TRBJ1-3; CDR3: CSVIQGVGSGNTIYF; DNA: TGCAGCGTTATTCAGGGGGTCGGCTCTGGAAACACCATATATTTT
D: TRBD1; V: TRBV6-5; J: TRBJ2-7; CDR3: CASRDRGYEQYF; DNA: TGTGCCAGCAGGGACAGGGGATACGAGCAGTACTTC
D: -; V: TRBV10-1; J: TRBJ1-5; CDR3: CASSDGGQPQHF; DNA: TGCGCCAGCAGTGACGGAGGTCAGCCCCAGCATTTT
D: -; V: TRBV12-3/TRBV12-4; J: TRBJ2-2; CDR3: CASSQTPGGELFF; DNA: TGTGCCAGCAGTCAGACCCCAGGGGGGGAGCTGTTTTTT
D: TRBD1; V: TRBV5-6; J: TRBJ2-1; CDR3: CASSLWTGDSEQFF; DNA: TGTGCCAGCAGCTTGTGGACAGGAGATTCAGAGCAGTTCTTC
D: TRBD1; V: TRBV27; J: TRBJ1-6; CDR3: CASSLFTGGDSPLHF; DNA: TGTGCCAGCAGTTTATTTACAGGGGGAGATTCACCCCTCCACTTT
D: -; V: TRBV5-1; J: TRBJ1-4; CDR3: CASSFLLASTNEKLFF; DNA: TGCGCCAGCAGCTTTTTACTCGCTTCAACTAATGAAAAACTGTTTTTT
D: TRBD2; V: TRBV4-2; J: TRBJ2-3; CDR3: CASSQRGTSGSTDTQYF; DNA: TGTGCCAGCAGCCAACGCGGGACTAGCGGAAGCACAGATACGCAGTATTTT
D: TRBD2; V: TRBV11-2; J: TRBJ2-3; CDR3: CASSSGVAGSTDTQYF; DNA: TGTGCCAGCAGCTCAGGGGTAGCGGGGAGCACAGATACGCAGTATTTT
D: TRBD1; V: TRBV6-1; J: TRBJ2-1; CDR3: CASSEVPRTGAGREQFF; DNA: TGTGCCAGCAGTGAAGTACCCCGGACAGGGGCGGGACGAGAGCAGTTCTTC
D: TRBD1; V: TRBV19; J: TRBJ2-2; CDR3: CASSIVVGGAGELFF; DNA: TGTGCCAGTAGTATAGTGGTAGGGGGCGCAGGGGAGCTGTTTTTT
D: TRBD1; V: TRBV6-5; J: TRBJ1-4; CDR3: CASSYQGAREKLFF; DNA: TGTGCCAGCAGTTACCAGGGGGCGCGCGAAAAACTGTTTTTT
D: -; V: TRBV5-1; J: TRBJ2-5; CDR3: CASIGMGAGTQYF; DNA: TGCGCCAGCATCGGAATGGGCGCGGGGACCCAGTACTTC